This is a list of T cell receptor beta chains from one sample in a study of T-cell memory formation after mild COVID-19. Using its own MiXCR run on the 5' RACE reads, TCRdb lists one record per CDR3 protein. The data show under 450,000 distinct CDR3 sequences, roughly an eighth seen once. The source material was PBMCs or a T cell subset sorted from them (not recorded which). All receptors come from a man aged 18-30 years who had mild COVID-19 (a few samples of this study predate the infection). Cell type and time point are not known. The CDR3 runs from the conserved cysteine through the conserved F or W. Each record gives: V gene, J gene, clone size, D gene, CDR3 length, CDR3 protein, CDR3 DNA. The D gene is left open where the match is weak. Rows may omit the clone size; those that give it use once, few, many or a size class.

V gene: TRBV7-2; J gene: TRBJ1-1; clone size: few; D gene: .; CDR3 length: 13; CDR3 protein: CASSHTYGPEAFF; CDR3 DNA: TGTGCCAGCAGCCACACCTATGGGCCTGAAGCTTTCTTT
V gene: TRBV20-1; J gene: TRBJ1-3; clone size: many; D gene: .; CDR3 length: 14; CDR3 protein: CSASRFSSGNTIYF; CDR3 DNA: TGCAGTGCTAGTAGGTTTTCCTCTGGAAACACCATATATTTT
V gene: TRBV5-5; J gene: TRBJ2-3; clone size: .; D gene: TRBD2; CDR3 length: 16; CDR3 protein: CASSPGWTSGTDTQYF; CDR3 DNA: TGTGCCAGCAGCCCTGGTTGGACTAGCGGCACAGATACGCAGTATTTT
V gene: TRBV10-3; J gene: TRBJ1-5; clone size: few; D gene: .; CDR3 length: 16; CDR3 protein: CAISEPPGVSNQPQHF; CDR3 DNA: TGTGCCATCAGTGAGCCCCCAGGGGTTAGCAATCAGCCCCAGCATTTT
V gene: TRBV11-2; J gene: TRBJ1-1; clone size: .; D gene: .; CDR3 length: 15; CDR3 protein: CASSLVVGGATEAFF; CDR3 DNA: TGTGCCAGCAGCTTAGTTGTTGGGGGGGCTACTGAAGCTTTCTTT
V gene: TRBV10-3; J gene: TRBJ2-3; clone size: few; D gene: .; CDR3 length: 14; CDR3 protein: CAIRPRTSTDTQYF; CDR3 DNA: TGTGCCATCAGACCCAGGACTAGCACAGATACGCAGTATTTT
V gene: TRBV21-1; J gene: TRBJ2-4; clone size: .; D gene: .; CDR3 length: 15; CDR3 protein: CASSPPGGTKNIQYF; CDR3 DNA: TGTGCCAGCAGTCCTCCCGGGGGCACGAAAAACATTCAGTACTTC
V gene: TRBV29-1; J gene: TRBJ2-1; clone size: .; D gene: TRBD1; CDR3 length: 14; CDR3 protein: CSVPGDRGKNEQFF; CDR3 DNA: TGCAGCGTCCCAGGGGACAGGGGGAAGAATGAGCAGTTCTTC
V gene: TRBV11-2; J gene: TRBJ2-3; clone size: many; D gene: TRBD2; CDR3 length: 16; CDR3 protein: CASSQTLGLAGYTQYF; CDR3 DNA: TGTGCCAGCAGCCAAACCTTGGGACTAGCGGGTTATACGCAGTATTTT
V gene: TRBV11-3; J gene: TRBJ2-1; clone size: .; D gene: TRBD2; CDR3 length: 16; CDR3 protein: CASSLRTSGIYNEQFF; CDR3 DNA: TGTGCCAGCAGCTTGAGGACTAGCGGGATCTACAATGAGCAGTTCTTC
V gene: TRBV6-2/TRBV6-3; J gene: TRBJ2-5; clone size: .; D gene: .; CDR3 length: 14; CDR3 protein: CASLEPGTKETQYF; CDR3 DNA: TGTGCCAGCTTAGAACCCGGGACAAAAGAGACCCAGTACTTC
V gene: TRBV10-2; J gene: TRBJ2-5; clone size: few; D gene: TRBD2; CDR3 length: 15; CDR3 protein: CASRVLAGGDETQYF; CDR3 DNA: TGCGCCAGCAGAGTCCTAGCGGGGGGTGATGAGACCCAGTACTTC
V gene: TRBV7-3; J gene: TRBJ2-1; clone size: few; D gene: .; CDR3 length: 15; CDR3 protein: CASSLILEGGNEQFF; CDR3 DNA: TGTGCCAGCAGCTTAATACTAGAAGGGGGCAATGAGCAGTTCTTC
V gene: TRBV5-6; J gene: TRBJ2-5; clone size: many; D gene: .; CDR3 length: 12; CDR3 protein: CASSTGAETQYF; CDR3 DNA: TGTGCCAGCAGCACCGGGGCAGAGACCCAGTACTTC
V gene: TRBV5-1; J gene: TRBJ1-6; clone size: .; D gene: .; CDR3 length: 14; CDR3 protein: CASSLGNLDSPLHF; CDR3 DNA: TGCGCCAGCAGCTTGGGGAATCTGGATTCACCCCTCCACTTT
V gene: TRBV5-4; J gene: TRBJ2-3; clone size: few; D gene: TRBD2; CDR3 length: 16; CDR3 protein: CASSSTTSGSTDTQYF; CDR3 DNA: TGTGCCAGCAGCTCAACGACTAGCGGAAGCACAGATACGCAGTATTTT
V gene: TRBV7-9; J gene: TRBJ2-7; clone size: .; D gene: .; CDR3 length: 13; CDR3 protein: CASSSTRGYEQYF; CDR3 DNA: TGTGCCAGCAGCTCTACTCGGGGTTACGAGCAGTACTTC
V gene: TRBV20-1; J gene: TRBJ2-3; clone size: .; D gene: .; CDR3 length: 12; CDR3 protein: CSWWRGGDTQYF; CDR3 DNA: TGCTCCTGGTGGCGGGGCGGGGATACGCAGTATTTT
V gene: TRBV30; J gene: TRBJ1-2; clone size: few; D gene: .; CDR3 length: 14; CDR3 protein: CAWRYGGGNYGYTF; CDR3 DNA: TGTGCCTGGAGGTATGGGGGCGGTAACTATGGCTACACCTTC
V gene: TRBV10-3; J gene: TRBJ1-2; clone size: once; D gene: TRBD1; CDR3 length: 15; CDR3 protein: CAIGTGQILNYGYTF; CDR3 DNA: TGTGCCATCGGGACAGGGCAGATCCTTAACTATGGCTACACCTTC
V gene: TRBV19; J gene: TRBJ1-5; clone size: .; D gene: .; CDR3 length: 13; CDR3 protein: CASSIGGRQPQHF; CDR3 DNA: TGTGCCAGTAGTATAGGAGGGCGGCAGCCCCAGCATTTT
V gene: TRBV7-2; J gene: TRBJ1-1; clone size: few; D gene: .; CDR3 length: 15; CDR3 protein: CASSLAAGLSTEAFF; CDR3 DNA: TGTGCCAGCAGCTTAGCGGCAGGGCTATCCACTGAAGCTTTCTTT
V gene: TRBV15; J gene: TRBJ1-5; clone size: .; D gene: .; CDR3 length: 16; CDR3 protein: CATSRTTYGDNQPQHF; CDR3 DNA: TGTGCCACCAGCAGAACTACATACGGTGACAATCAGCCCCAGCATTTT
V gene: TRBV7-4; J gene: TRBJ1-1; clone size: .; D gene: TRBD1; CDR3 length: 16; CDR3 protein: CASSSSTGGRYTEAFF; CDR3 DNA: TGTGCCAGCAGCTCCAGTACAGGGGGCAGGTACACTGAAGCTTTCTTT
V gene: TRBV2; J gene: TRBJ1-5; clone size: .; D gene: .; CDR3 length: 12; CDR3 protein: CATDTGNQPQHF; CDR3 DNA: TGTGCCACCGACACCGGCAATCAGCCCCAGCATTTT
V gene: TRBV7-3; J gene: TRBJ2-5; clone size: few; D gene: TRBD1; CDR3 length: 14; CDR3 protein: CASSRQGQGETQYF; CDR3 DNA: TGTGCCAGCAGCCGACAGGGGCAGGGGGAGACCCAGTACTTC
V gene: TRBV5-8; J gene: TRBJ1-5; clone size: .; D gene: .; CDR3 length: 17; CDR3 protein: CASADLRLIGSNQPQHF; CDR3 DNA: TGTGCCAGTGCAGACCTACGACTCATAGGTAGCAATCAGCCCCAGCATTTT
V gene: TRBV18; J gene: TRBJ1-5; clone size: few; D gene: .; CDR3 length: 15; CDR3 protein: CASSPVQGIGQPQHF; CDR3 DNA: TGTGCCAGCTCACCAGTTCAGGGAATCGGCCAGCCCCAGCATTTT
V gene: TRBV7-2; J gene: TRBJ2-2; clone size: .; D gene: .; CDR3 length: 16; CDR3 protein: CASSWAAGAGTGELFF; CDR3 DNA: TGTGCCAGCAGCTGGGCCGCAGGGGCGGGCACCGGGGAGCTGTTTTTT
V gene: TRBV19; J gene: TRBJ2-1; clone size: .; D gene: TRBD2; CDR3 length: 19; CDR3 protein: CASSPGASGGGQGYNEQFF; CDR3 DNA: TGTGCCAGTAGCCCCGGAGCTAGCGGGGGGGGCCAGGGGTACAATGAGCAGTTCTTC
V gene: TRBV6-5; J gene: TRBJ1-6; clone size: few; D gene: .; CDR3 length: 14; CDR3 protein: CASTKEWGDSPLHF; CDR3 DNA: TGTGCCAGCACCAAGGAGTGGGGAGATTCACCCCTCCACTTT
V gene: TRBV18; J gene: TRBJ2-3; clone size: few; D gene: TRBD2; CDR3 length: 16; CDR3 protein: CASSPGNSGAPDTQYF; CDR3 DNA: TGTGCCAGCTCACCAGGGAATAGCGGGGCCCCCGATACGCAGTATTTT
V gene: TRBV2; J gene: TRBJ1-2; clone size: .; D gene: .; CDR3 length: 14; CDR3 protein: CASSEEIGAYGYTF; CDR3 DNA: TGTGCCAGCAGTGAAGAAATCGGGGCCTATGGCTACACCTTC
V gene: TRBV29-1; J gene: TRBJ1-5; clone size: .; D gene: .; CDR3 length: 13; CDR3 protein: CSVGPGPNQPQHF; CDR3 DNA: TGCAGCGTGGGGCCTGGGCCCAATCAGCCCCAGCATTTT
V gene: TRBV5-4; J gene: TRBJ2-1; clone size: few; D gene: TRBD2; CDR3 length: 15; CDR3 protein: CASSLGGLGRYEQFF; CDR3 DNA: TGTGCCAGCAGCTTGGGGGGACTAGGTCGCTATGAGCAGTTCTTC
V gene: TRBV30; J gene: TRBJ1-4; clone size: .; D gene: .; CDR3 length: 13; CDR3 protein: CAWSEATNEKLFF; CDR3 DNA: TGTGCCTGGAGTGAGGCAACTAATGAAAAACTGTTTTTT
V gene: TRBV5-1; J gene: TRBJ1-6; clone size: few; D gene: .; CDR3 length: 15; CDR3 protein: CASSLVAGDNSPLHF; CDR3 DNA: TGCGCCAGCAGCTTGGTGGCGGGGGACAATTCACCCCTCCACTTT
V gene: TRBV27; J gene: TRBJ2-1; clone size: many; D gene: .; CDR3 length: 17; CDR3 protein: CASSARTGTLWHNEQFF; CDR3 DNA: TGTGCCAGCAGTGCCCGTACCGGGACACTCTGGCACAATGAGCAGTTCTTC
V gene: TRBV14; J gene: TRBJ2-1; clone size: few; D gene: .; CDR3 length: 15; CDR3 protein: CASSQAGAPSDEQFF; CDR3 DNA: TGTGCCAGCAGCCAAGCGGGGGCCCCTTCTGATGAGCAGTTCTTC
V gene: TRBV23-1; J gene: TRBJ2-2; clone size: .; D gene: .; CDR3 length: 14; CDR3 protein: CASSLHRGTGELFF; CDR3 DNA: TGCGCCAGCAGTCTTCATAGGGGCACCGGGGAGCTGTTTTTT
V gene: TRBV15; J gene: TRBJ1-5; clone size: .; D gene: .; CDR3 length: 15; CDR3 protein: CATSRDSGLSSAQHF; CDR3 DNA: TGTGCCACCAGCAGAGATTCCGGGCTTTCGTCAGCCCAGCATTTT
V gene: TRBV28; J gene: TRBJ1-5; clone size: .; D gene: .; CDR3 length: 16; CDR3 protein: CASSLLVGGYNQPQHF; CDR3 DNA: TGTGCCAGCAGTTTATTAGTGGGGGGGTACAATCAGCCCCAGCATTTT
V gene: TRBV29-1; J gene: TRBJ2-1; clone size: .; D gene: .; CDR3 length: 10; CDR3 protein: CSVRNGEQFF; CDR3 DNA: TGCAGCGTTCGTAACGGTGAGCAGTTCTTC
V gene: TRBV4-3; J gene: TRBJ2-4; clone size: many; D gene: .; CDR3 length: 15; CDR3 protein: CASSQDRLARNIQYF; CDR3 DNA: TGCGCCAGCAGCCAAGATCGTCTAGCTCGTAACATTCAGTACTTC
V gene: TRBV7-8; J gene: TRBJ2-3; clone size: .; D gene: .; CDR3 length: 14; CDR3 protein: CASSRSVGGDTQYF; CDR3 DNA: TGTGCCAGCAGCCGCTCGGTGGGGGGCGATACGCAGTATTTT